This TCR beta chain was profiled in a study of a mutant IDH1 vaccine in newly diagnosed glioma. Study overall: Radiotherapy alone preceded vaccination by 4-6 weeks; alternatively, vaccination started with temozolomide cycles. Former treatment meant radiotherapy, temozolomide, or both; the majority had gotten both. Study-wide points: Most patients, 93.3%, showed vaccine-induced immune responses. Pseudoprogression appeared unlinked to shifts in leading peripheral T cell clonotypes.

Time point of the sample: week 35, safety follow-up. Alongside topical imiquimod, each dose of vaccine comprised 300 ug of mutant IDH1 20-mer peptide. Profiling relied on immunoSEQ multiplex PCR, and the TCRdb table lists in-frame clones only, not all of them. The sample holds around 69,000 clones; around 87% are singletons and the top ten take roughly 2%. The germline V gene encodes CDR1 SGDLS and CDR2 YYNGEE. The CDR3 consists of 17 residues. V dropped 0 bases and J dropped 0 bases, with 15 bases sitting between them. Comment on this clone: The antigen remains undetermined.

The sequence derives from a man aged 30 to 39 with glioma. The chain uses TRBV9 and TRBJ1-1; D is perhaps TRBD1 (5 bases). This material consisted of PBMCs, taken from a glioma patient whose treatment included an IDH1 peptide vaccine. The CDR3 DNA reads as TGTGCCAGCAGCGTAGGCGGGGCGACCCTCTTGAACACTGAAGCTTTCTTT. Its protein is CASSVGGATLLNTEAFF.